One and the same sample provided the 21 T cell receptor beta chains below, sequenced in a study of technical replicates of blood from a few donors. Only in-frame clones appear in the TCRdb table, and some are missing; sequencing was by immunoSEQ multiplex PCR. The sample records 100,000 or so clones, approximately 93% being singletons. The sequenced sample was T cells isolated from PBMCs. The source is a human donor in good health.

The V gene is TRBV5-3, the J gene TRBJ1-1; D not certain. TRBV5-3 is an open reading frame whose function is uncertain. V was shortened by 4 bases and J by 2 bases, with 9 bases between the two germline ends. This CDR3 contains 13 residues. The DNA for the CDR3 is TGTGCCAGAAGCCCTACAGAAAACACTGAAGCTTTCTTT. Protein product: CARSPTENTEAFF.

V is TRBV5-4 and J is TRBJ1-2, with D unclear. Germline V CDR1 and CDR2: SGHNT, YYREEE (reference sequence). V was trimmed by 6 bases and J by 0 bases, leaving 12 bases between them. The CDR3 runs to 14 residues. The CDR3 loop reads CASTNSIANYGYTF. CDR3 nucleotide sequence: TGTGCCAGCACGAATAGTATAGCTAACTATGGCTACACCTTC.

This sequence joins TRBV4-1 and TRBJ1-1; D possibly corresponds to TRBD1 (5 bases). Germline CDR1 is MGHRA and CDR2 is YSYEKL. Trimming took 1 base from V and 2 from J, leaving 23 bases between them. The CDR3 totals 19 residues. CDR3 amino acids: CASSQAGRWGGQGNTEAFF. DNA for the CDR3: TGCGCCAGCAGCCAAGCCGGTCGGTGGGGAGGACAAGGAAACACTGAAGCTTTCTTT.

The chain is built from TRBV9 and TRBJ2-6, with 7 bases lining up with TRBD1. The CDR3 is 16 residues long. Germline CDR1 reads SGDLS; CDR2 reads YYNGEE. V lost 4 bases to trimming and J lost 2 bases; unmatched junction nucleotides: 6. CDR3 sequence reads: CASSPRQGAGANVLTF. CDR3 in DNA: TGTGCCAGCAGCCCCCGCCAGGGGGCTGGGGCCAACGTCCTGACTTTC.

The chain links TRBV11-3 to TRBJ2-1; 7 positions agree with TRBD2. Germline CDR1 and CDR2: SGHNT and YENEEA. V lost 3 bases to trimming and J lost 9 bases; unmatched junction nucleotides: 5. This CDR3 contains 13 residues. For the CDR3, the DNA is TGTGCCAGCAGCTTCGAGCGGGGAGGTGAGCAGTTCTTC. Protein sequence: CASSFERGGEQFF.

The CDR3 loop is CASSLAWRGGKYNEQFF. The CDR3 bases are TGTGCCAGCAGCTTAGCATGGCGGGGGGGGAAGTACAATGAGCAGTTCTTC. The chain employs TRBV11-3 and TRBJ2-1; TRBD2 matches 9 bases. The CDR3 is 17 residues long. CDR1 is SGHNT, CDR2 YENEEA, per germline. Trimming removed 1 base from V and 4 bases from J; junction bases left unmatched: 8.

This chain uses TRBV6-5 with TRBJ1-3, with D maybe TRBD1 (5 bases). V was cut by 4 bases and J by 2 bases, with 9 bases left in between. From germline, CDR1 is MNHEY and CDR2 SVGAGI. The CDR3 is 14 residues long. The CDR3 DNA follows: TGTGCCAGCAGTTCGACAGTCGCTGGAAACACCATATATTTT. It is translated as CASSSTVAGNTIYF.

The chain carries TRBV18 and TRBJ1-4; D is ambiguous. CDR1 KGHSH and CDR2 LQKENI come from the germline V gene. V was shortened by 4 bases and J by 5 bases, with 14 bases between the two germline ends. The CDR3 runs 15 residues. The CDR3 loop is CASSLEQTTNEKLFF. Written as DNA, the CDR3 is TGTGCCAGCTCACTTGAACAGACTACAAATGAAAAACTGTTTTTT.

The chain links TRBV19 to TRBJ2-7, with TRBD1 matching over 8 bases. The V gene end was trimmed by 7 bases and the J gene end by 3 bases; junction bases not matched to a gene: 8. This CDR3 region has 14 residues. In germline, CDR1 is LNHDA, CDR2 SQIVND (reference sequence). The CDR3 spells CASTLTGENYEQYF. The CDR3 nucleotides are TGTGCCAGTACCCTGACAGGGGAAAACTACGAGCAGTACTTC.

This chain uses TRBV27 with TRBJ2-2, with D perhaps matching TRBD1 (5 bases). The germline CDR1 and CDR2 sequences are MNHEY and SMNVEV (reference sequence). The CDR3 spans 15 residues. V lost 2 bases and J 1 base, leaving 8 bases between the germline ends. Here the CDR3 reads CASSLARENTGELFF. CDR3 sequence (DNA): TGTGCCAGCAGTTTAGCCAGGGAGAACACCGGGGAGCTGTTTTTT.

The chain uses TRBV2 and TRBJ2-1; 12 bases agree with TRBD2. The CDR3 length is 16 residues. CDR1 is SNHLY, CDR2 FYNNEI, per germline. The J segment lost 3 bases and the V segment lost 6 bases, leaving 6 bases of the junction unmatched. The CDR3 nucleotides read TGTGCCAGCAGCCCGGTGACTAGCGGGAGCTACAATGAGCAGTTCTTC. Protein: CASSPVTSGSYNEQFF.

The gene calls are TRBV15 and TRBJ2-1; possibly TRBD2 for D (6 bases). Between the trimmed V and J ends, which lost 0 bases and 9 bases, there was a span of 15 bases. CDR3 length: 15 amino acids. Germline CDR1 is LNHNV and CDR2 is YYDKDF (reference sequence). CDR3 in amino acids: CATSRDPAEGSEQFF. DNA for the CDR3: TGTGCCACCAGCAGAGATCCGGCGGAGGGGAGTGAGCAGTTCTTC.

V is TRBV2 and J is TRBJ2-7; TRBD1 is a possible D gene (7 bases). V was pared by 4 bases and J by 7 bases, with 17 bases between. This CDR3 has 14 amino acids. Germline V gene sequence: CDR1 SNHLY, CDR2 FYNNEI. The CDR3 loop reads CASSARAGGGEQYF. The CDR3 DNA follows: TGTGCCAGCAGTGCTAGGGCAGGGGGAGGAGAGCAGTACTTC.

The V call is TRBV19, the J call TRBJ2-2, with D perhaps TRBD1 (6 bases). This CDR3 has 16 residues. The germline CDR1 and CDR2 sequences are LNHDA and SQIVND (reference sequence). The V end lost 7 bases, the J end lost 4 bases, and 19 bases lay between the germline ends. DNA for the CDR3: TGTGCCAGTAAGGGGGTGTTGGCGATCGGCACCGGGGAGCTGTTTTTT. This gives the protein CASKGVLAIGTGELFF.

The J gene is TRBJ2-7, the V gene TRBV28; D is unclear. The germline gives CDR1 MDHEN, CDR2 SYDVKM. Between the trimmed V and J ends, which lost 6 bases and 4 bases, there was a span of 19 bases. This CDR3 comprises 15 residues. This chain's CDR3 is CASSPPTDSWYEQYF. The CDR3 nucleotides are TGTGCCAGCAGCCCACCAACCGACTCCTGGTACGAGCAGTACTTC. The full variable domain, in which reference TRBV28 and TRBJ2-7 provide the parts outside the CDR3, is DVKVTQSSRYLVKRTGEKVFLECVQDMDHENMFWYRQDPGLGLRLIYFSYDVKMKEKGDIPEGYSVSREKKERFSLILESASTNQTSMYLCASSPPTDSWYEQYFGPGTRLTVT.

The chain has TRBV4-2 and TRBJ2-3; 12 positions match TRBD2. J lost 1 base, V lost 0 bases, and 8 bases had no gene match. Germline values: CDR1 LGHNA, CDR2 YNFKEQ. CDR3 length: 19 residues. CDR3 sequence (DNA): TGTGCCAGCAGCCAAGATGGAGTGACTAGCGGGGGTCGCACAGATACGCAGTATTTT. It codes for CASSQDGVTSGGRTDTQYF.

The V gene is TRBV6-4, the J gene TRBJ2-5; TRBD2 matches 9 bases. Per germline, CDR1 MRHNA and CDR2 SNTAGT. The J segment lost 0 bases and the V segment lost 5 bases, leaving 4 bases of the junction unmatched. The CDR3 is 15 amino acids. CDR3 protein: CASSSVAGDQETQYF. CDR3 DNA sequence: TGTGCCAGCAGTTCGGTAGCGGGGGACCAAGAGACCCAGTACTTC.

The gene calls are TRBV27 and TRBJ1-5; D not certain. Germline loops: CDR1 MNHEY, CDR2 SMNVEV (reference sequence). The CDR3 is made up of 15 amino acids. V was pared by 4 bases and J by 1 base, with 11 bases between. CDR3 residues: CASSWSGGSNQPQHF. The CDR3 DNA reads as TGTGCCAGCAGTTGGTCGGGAGGGAGCAATCAGCCCCAGCATTTT.

The chain joins TRBV19 to TRBJ2-1; 8 bases line up with TRBD1. Looked up from germline, CDR1 is LNHDA and CDR2 is SQIVND (reference sequence). J was trimmed by 7 bases and V by 5 bases; bases with no gene match: 13. The CDR3 length is 16 residues. CDR3 protein: CASSVSTGVVFNEQFF. The CDR3 DNA follows: TGTGCCAGTAGTGTCTCGACAGGGGTTGTCTTTAATGAGCAGTTCTTC.

The chain employs TRBV27 and TRBJ2-3; D is possibly TRBD1 (6 bases). The CDR3 has 14 amino acids. V lost 7 bases to trimming and J lost 3 bases, with 14 bases between them. The germline V gene has CDR1 MNHEY and CDR2 SMNVEV (reference sequence). The CDR3 DNA sequence: TGTGCCAGCATAGCCAGGGGATGGACAGATACGCAGTATTTT. This codes for CASIARGWTDTQYF.

The chain is built from TRBV5-1 and TRBJ1-3; weak D call: TRBD1 (5 bases). Looked up from germline, CDR1 is SGHRS and CDR2 is YFSETQ. V was cut by 7 bases and J by 4 bases, with 30 bases left in between. The CDR3 totals 19 residues. CDR3 bases: TGCGCCAGCGTTGGGATGAAGTCCAGCGTCTGGGGCCGAGGAAACACCATATATTTT. This translates into CASVGMKSSVWGRGNTIYF.